This TCR beta chain appears in the sequencing data of a study of blood T cells in healthy people across ages. Overall study results and limits: As naive T cell percentage varied, TCR beta diversity correlated strongly with it. Age brought a roughly linear fall in TCR beta diversity measured per million T cells.

Combining a sample-barcoded 5' primer with a J-beta primer mix, a second PCR ran for roughly 7 to 12 cycles. TCRdb re-analysed the 5' RACE reads in MiXCR, keeping a single row per CDR3 protein. The data show about 580,000 distinct CDR3 sequences, around 50% seen once. This clonotype was seen a handful of times. Its antigen is not identified. The donors, healthy Caucasians from Russia, were aged 6 to 90. Isolation per sample recovered at least 6.5 million PBMCs. The V end was cut by 4 bases, the J end by 7 bases, with 17 bases between. The CDR3 contains 13 residues. Germline V CDR1 and CDR2: SQVTM, ANQGSEA.

The sequenced material came from blood. The sequence came from a man older than 75 in good health. V gene TRBV29-1 combines with J gene TRBJ2-7; D is ambiguous. The CDR3 bases are TGCAGCGTTGTTAGGACGACTCGTGATGAGCAGTACTTC. This gives the protein CSVVRTTRDEQYF.